This passage covers 29 T cell receptor beta chains from one sample sequenced in a study of T-cell memory formation after mild COVID-19. MiXCR was run by TCRdb on the 5' RACE reads, yielding one entry per CDR3 protein. This table has hundreds of thousands of distinct CDR3 sequences, around 21% appearing once. The material sequenced was PBMCs or a T cell subset sorted from them (not recorded which). The source of these receptors is an adult woman who had mild COVID-19 (a few samples of this study predate the infection). Cell type and time point are not known.

This sequence joins TRBV7-2 and TRBJ2-3, with D perhaps matching TRBD1 (6 bases). Germline values: CDR1 SGHTA, CDR2 FQGNSA. This CDR3 contains 15 residues. The V end lost 5 bases, the J end lost 2 bases, and 14 bases lay between the germline ends. The CDR3 DNA reads as TGTGCCAGCAGCCCAGGACAGACTTACACAGATACGCAGTATTTT. It encodes CASSPGQTYTDTQYF.

This clonotype was seen a handful of times. The chain combines TRBV6-1 with TRBJ2-1; D may be TRBD2 (6 bases). CDR1 and CDR2 from the germline V gene are MNHNS and SASEGT. The germline V and J ends were trimmed by 4 bases and 9 bases, with 7 bases remaining between them. The CDR3 consists of 11 residues. The CDR3 DNA is TGTGCCAGCAGTGTCGGGGGTGAGCAGTTCTTC. This encodes CASSVGGEQFF.

The CDR3 spells CASSLEPPGSGGYNEQFF. CDR3 bases: TGTGCCAGCAGCTTAGAACCCCCAGGTAGCGGGGGATACAATGAGCAGTTCTTC. The V and J genes are TRBV7-8 and TRBJ2-1, with 9 bases identical to TRBD2. After removal of 1 base from V and 4 bases from J, the junction contained 11 bases not matched to a gene. The CDR3 runs 18 residues. Looked up from germline, CDR1 is SGHVS and CDR2 is FQNEAQ.

This clonotype was recorded only once. The V and J genes are TRBV5-4 and TRBJ2-6; D perhaps matches TRBD1 (5 bases). V was clipped by 0 bases and J by 0 bases, with 16 bases between them. This CDR3 comprises 19 residues. CDR1 is SGHNT, CDR2 YYREEE, per germline (reference sequence). In nucleotides, the CDR3 is TGTGCCAGCAGCTTGGAAGCCCAGGGCCCAATCTCTGGGGCCAACGTCCTGACTTTC. Encoded protein: CASSLEAQGPISGANVLTF.

This CDR3 reads CASSLDVVPYNEQFF. In DNA, the CDR3 is TGTGCCAGCAGCTTAGATGTGGTCCCCTACAATGAGCAGTTCTTC. This chain connects TRBV7-8 to TRBJ2-1; D is undetermined. V shed 1 base and J shed 2 bases, with 9 bases lying between them. The germline CDR1 and CDR2 sequences are SGHVS and FQNEAQ. The CDR3 totals 15 residues.

This clonotype has more than one count but fewer than ten. The chain carries TRBV29-1 and TRBJ1-2; 7 bases are shared with TRBD1. The CDR3 is 12 residues long. Per the germline V gene, CDR1 is SQVTM and CDR2 is ANQGSEA. The trim removed 4 bases at V and 4 bases at J, leaving 3 bases unmatched. Written as DNA, the CDR3 is TGCAGCGTTGCAGGGGGGGCCTATGGCTACACCTTC. It encodes CSVAGGAYGYTF.

This clonotype was observed many times. The J gene is TRBJ1-1, the V gene TRBV15, with D tentatively TRBD1 (5 bases). Trimming removed 8 bases at V and 5 bases at J, with 18 bases between. Germline values: CDR1 LNHNV, CDR2 YYDKDF (reference sequence). The CDR3 totals 14 residues. This chain's CDR3 is CATALDEGRTEAFF. CDR3 in DNA: TGTGCCACCGCCTTGGATGAGGGGAGGACTGAAGCTTTCTTT.

The V and J genes are TRBV4-1 and TRBJ2-5; no reliable D call. Germline V gene data show CDR1 as MGHRA and CDR2 as YSYEKL. The CDR3 consists of 15 residues. V lost 3 bases and J 7 bases, leaving 18 bases between the germline ends. The CDR3 DNA follows: TGCGCCAGCAGCCATAAACGACACGAAAGTGGGACCCAGTACTTC. Protein sequence: CASSHKRHESGTQYF.

This clonotype was seen more than once but under ten times. V gene TRBV3-1 combines with J gene TRBJ2-6; D is perhaps TRBD1 (5 bases). This CDR3 region has 19 residues. Trimming took off 2 bases at V and 0 bases at J, with 17 bases between the two ends. CDR1 and CDR2 (germline): LGHDT, YNNKEL (reference sequence). The CDR3 sequence is CASSQFAGQISSGANVLTF. Here the CDR3 DNA reads TGTGCCAGCAGCCAATTCGCAGGGCAAATCTCCTCTGGGGCCAACGTCCTGACTTTC.

The J gene is TRBJ2-4, the V gene TRBV13, with 11 bases that match TRBD1. Per the germline V gene, CDR1 is PRHDT and CDR2 is FYEKMQ (reference sequence). There are 16 residues in the CDR3. The ends lost 4 bases at V and 6 bases at J; junction bases unmatched: 8. The CDR3 spells CASSSRDRGSGNIQYF. CDR3 nucleotide sequence: TGTGCCAGCAGCTCCCGGGACAGGGGGTCGGGAAACATTCAGTACTTC.

This clonotype occurred a few times. The V and J genes are TRBV9 and TRBJ2-1; TRBD2 agrees at 8 bases. The germline V gene has CDR1 SGDLS and CDR2 YYNGEE. Trimming cost V 3 bases and J 2 bases; bases outside gene matches: 4. The CDR3 is made up of 15 amino acids. The CDR3 protein is CASSESGSTYNEQFF. The CDR3 DNA reads TGTGCCAGCAGCGAAAGCGGGAGCACCTACAATGAGCAGTTCTTC.

This clonotype was counted a few times. The V call is TRBV19, the J call TRBJ2-1; 8 bases fit TRBD2. Unmatched junction bases numbered 16, after V lost 5 bases and J lost 7 bases. The CDR3 covers 17 residues. The germline CDR1 and CDR2 sequences are LNHDA and SQIVND (reference sequence). For the CDR3, the DNA is TGTGCCAGTAGTTCCCCCGGGACTAGGCTTCCGACGAATGAGCAGTTCTTC. This encodes CASSSPGTRLPTNEQFF. Full variable domain (outside the CDR3, taken from reference TRBV19 and TRBJ2-1): DGGITQSPKYLFRKEGQNVTLSCEQNLNHDAMYWYRQDPGQGLRLIYYSQIVNDFQKGDIAEGYSVSREKKESFPLTVTSAQKNPTAFYLCASSSPGTRLPTNEQFFGPGTRLTVL.

This clonotype has just a few counts. The rearrangement links TRBV10-3 to TRBJ1-1; tentatively, D is TRBD1 (5 bases). CDR1 is ENHRY, CDR2 SYGVKD, per germline. V was cut by 4 bases and J by 1 base, with 13 bases left in between. The CDR3 length is 15 residues. The CDR3 is CAISGMGRGNTEAFF. CDR3 DNA sequence: TGTGCCATCAGTGGAATGGGGCGAGGGAACACTGAAGCTTTCTTT.

This chain links TRBV19 with TRBJ1-1, with unresolved D. The CDR3 has 13 amino acids. Germline values: CDR1 LNHDA, CDR2 SQIVND (reference sequence). The CDR3 region is CALLAPGDTEAFF. The CDR3 DNA reads TGTGCTCTATTGGCCCCCGGGGACACTGAAGCTTTCTTT.

The chain combines TRBV12-3 or TRBV12-4 with TRBJ2-3; tentatively, D is TRBD1 (6 bases). This CDR3 comprises 14 residues. The V and J ends lost 1 base and 5 bases respectively, with 10 bases between them. The CDR3 protein is CASSLETRGDTQYF. The CDR3 DNA follows: TGTGCCAGCAGTTTAGAAACCAGGGGAGATACGCAGTATTTT.

This clonotype was found a few times. Mismatch with germline at one junction end may stem from a read error. This chain joins TRBV12-3 or TRBV12-4 and TRBJ2-1, with D hard to call. The CDR3 has 11 residues. CDR3 DNA: TGTGCCAGCAGATTAGCCAATGAGCAGTTCTTC. The encoded protein is CASRLANEQFF.

The chain joins TRBV7-2 to TRBJ2-3; D gene uncertain. The CDR3 is 12 residues long. Looked up from germline, CDR1 is SGHTA and CDR2 is FQGNSA. Trimming pared 5 bases from V and 2 bases from J, leaving 5 bases between. CDR3 coding DNA: TGTGCCAGCAGCCCAGCCACAGATACGCAGTATTTT. The encoded protein is CASSPATDTQYF.

This sequence joins TRBV12-3 or TRBV12-4 and TRBJ1-5, with D hard to call. The V end lost 10 bases, the J end lost 7 bases, and 17 bases lay between the germline ends. The CDR3 has 13 amino acids. Here the CDR3 reads CAIRRTLGQPQHF. CDR3 nucleotide sequence: TGTGCCATCAGACGAACTTTAGGCCAGCCCCAGCATTTT.

The CDR3 bases are TGTGCCACCAGCAGAGAATCGGTCGGATCCTACGAGCAGTACTTC. As protein: CATSRESVGSYEQYF. The rearrangement links TRBV15 to TRBJ2-7; the D is unclear. This CDR3 has 15 amino acids. Looked up from germline, CDR1 is LNHNV and CDR2 is YYDKDF (reference sequence). The V end was cut by 0 bases, the J end by 1 base, with 10 bases between.

The chain carries TRBV27 and TRBJ1-5, with D possibly matching TRBD1 (6 bases). Deletions cut 4 bases from V and 0 bases from J, with 16 bases between. CDR1 is MNHEY, CDR2 SMNVEV, per germline (reference sequence). This CDR3 contains 17 residues. CDR3 bases: TGTGCCAGCAGTTCTTCCCGGACAGTATATAGCAATCAGCCCCAGCATTTT. Protein product: CASSSSRTVYSNQPQHF.

There are a few counts of this clonotype. The J gene is TRBJ2-7, the V gene TRBV20-1; 9 bases are shared with TRBD2. J lost 3 bases, V lost 3 bases, and 6 bases had no gene match. The CDR3 consists of 14 residues. In germline, CDR1 is DFQATT, CDR2 SNEGSKA (reference sequence). The CDR3 DNA reads as TGCAGTGCTAGTGCGGGGGGGCAGTACTACGAGCAGTACTTC. Encoded protein: CSASAGGQYYEQYF.

This clonotype was detected a few times. The genes are TRBV5-5 and TRBJ2-3; 10 bases align to TRBD2. This CDR3 has 17 residues. J lost 3 bases, V lost 2 bases, and 9 bases had no gene match. Germline V gene sequence: CDR1 SGHKS, CDR2 YYEKEE (reference sequence). CDR3: CASSLKGASGSTDTQYF. The CDR3 DNA reads as TGTGCCAGCAGCTTAAAAGGTGCTAGCGGGAGTACAGATACGCAGTATTTT.

This clonotype showed up just a few times. The V and J genes are TRBV19 and TRBJ2-6; TRBD2 agrees at 7 bases. J lost 0 bases, V lost 7 bases, and 9 bases had no gene match. The CDR3 runs to 17 residues. Germline V gene lookup returns CDR1 LNHDA and CDR2 SQIVND (reference sequence). In DNA, the CDR3 is TGTGCCAGTACCCCCGGGGGGATACGCTCTGGGGCCAACGTCCTGACTTTC. Its protein is CASTPGGIRSGANVLTF. Using reference TRBV19 and TRBJ2-6 for the parts outside the CDR3, the full variable domain is DGGITQSPKYLFRKEGQNVTLSCEQNLNHDAMYWYRQDPGQGLRLIYYSQIVNDFQKGDIAEGYSVSREKKESFPLTVTSAQKNPTAFYLCASTPGGIRSGANVLTFGAGSRLTVL.

V gene TRBV12-3 or TRBV12-4 combines with J gene TRBJ1-2; 9 bases fit TRBD1. This CDR3 spans 16 amino acids. V lost 3 bases to trimming and J lost 2 bases; unmatched junction nucleotides: 7. In DNA, the CDR3 is TGTGCCAGCAGTTTGGTACGGGACAGGGAGAACTATGGCTACACCTTC. Amino acids: CASSLVRDRENYGYTF.

This clonotype was seen at least ten times. This chain links TRBV6-4 with TRBJ2-3, with TRBD2 identical over 9 bases. The CDR3 runs to 15 residues. V dropped 2 bases and J dropped 0; count of bases not matched to a gene: 0. Germline assignment: CDR1 MRHNA and CDR2 SNTAGT. CDR3 nucleotides: TGTGCCAGCAGTGACGGGACTAGCAGCACAGATACGCAGTATTTT. Translating gives CASSDGTSSTDTQYF.

This clonotype was observed a handful of times. The V call is TRBV2, the J call TRBJ2-3; 7 nucleotides match TRBD2. V shed 4 bases, J shed 4 bases, and the junction held 8 bases outside the gene matches. The CDR3 sequence is 15 residues long. CDR1 is SNHLY, CDR2 FYNNEI, per germline. Here the CDR3 reads CASSVLGGKADTQYF. DNA of the CDR3: TGTGCCAGCAGTGTCCTGGGAGGGAAGGCAGATACGCAGTATTTT.

In its sample, this clonotype was seen a few times. Given a much more abundant clone one base away, this may be a read error. V usage is TRBV5-1 and J usage is TRBJ1-1, with 8 bases identical to TRBD1. Per germline, CDR1 SGHRS and CDR2 YFSETQ. The CDR3 sequence is 15 residues long. CDR3 bases: TGCGCCAGCAGGAGTGGCAGGGGGCTGGGCACTGAACCTTTCTTT. This gives the protein CASRSGRGLGTEPFF. Together with reference TRBV5-1 and TRBJ1-1, the CDR3 gives the full variable domain: KAGVTQTPRYLIKTRGQQVTLSCSPISGHRSVSWYQQTPGQGLQFLFEYFSETQRNKGNFPGRFSGRQFSNSRSEMNVSTLELGDSALYLCASRSGRGLGTEPFFGQGTRLTVV.

This clonotype was seen a few times. A read error may produce the germline difference seen at one junction end. The V call is TRBV5-1, the J call TRBJ2-5; TRBD2 is a possible D gene (6 bases). Looked up from germline, CDR1 is SGHRS and CDR2 is YFSETQ. This CDR3 has 12 amino acids. For the CDR3, the DNA is TGCGCCAGCAGCACGGGGACTCTCCATCCTAACTTC. Translation: CASSTGTLHPNF.

This clonotype showed up just a few times. The chain has TRBV18 and TRBJ2-3; D may be TRBD2 (7 bases). Trimming removed 1 base from V and 0 bases from J, with 17 bases in between. Germline values: CDR1 KGHSH, CDR2 LQKENI. This CDR3 has 18 amino acids. The DNA of the CDR3 is TGTGCCAGCTCACCACTTAGGAGGCGGGGGCTAAGCACAGATACGCAGTATTTT. The encoded protein is CASSPLRRRGLSTDTQYF.